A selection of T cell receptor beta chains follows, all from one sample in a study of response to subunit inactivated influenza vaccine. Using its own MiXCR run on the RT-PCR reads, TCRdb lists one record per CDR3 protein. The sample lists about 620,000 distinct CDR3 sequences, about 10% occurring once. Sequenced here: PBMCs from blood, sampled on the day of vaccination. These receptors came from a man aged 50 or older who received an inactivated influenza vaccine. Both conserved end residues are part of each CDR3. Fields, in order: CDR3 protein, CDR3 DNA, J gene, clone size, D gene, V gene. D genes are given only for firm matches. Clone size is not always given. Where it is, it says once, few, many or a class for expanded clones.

CDR3: CSSRLQGRETEAFF; DNA: TGCAGCTCCCGCCTACAGGGTCGGGAGACTGAAGCTTTCTTT; J: TRBJ1-1; size: .; D: .; V: TRBV29-1
CDR3: CASSQLSSGRVLEQFF; DNA: TGTGCCAGCAGTCAACTGTCTAGCGGGAGGGTGTTAGAGCAGTTCTTC; J: TRBJ2-1; size: .; D: TRBD2; V: TRBV27
CDR3: CASSQEVGTGELFF; DNA: TGCGCCAGCAGCCAAGAAGTTGGGACCGGGGAGCTGTTTTTT; J: TRBJ2-2; size: many; D: .; V: TRBV4-3
CDR3: CSALLGQSQANYGYTF; DNA: TGCAGTGCCCTCCTCGGACAGAGCCAGGCGAACTATGGCTACACCTTC; J: TRBJ1-2; size: .; D: .; V: TRBV20-1
CDR3: CASSSAPSSRYEQYF; DNA: TGTGCCAGCAGTTCCGCCCCCTCCTCAAGATACGAGCAGTACTTC; J: TRBJ2-7; size: .; D: .; V: TRBV6-5
CDR3: CASPSLSGSSTDTQYF; DNA: TGTGCCAGCCCCTCACTCAGTGGATCTAGCACAGATACGCAGTATTTT; J: TRBJ2-3; size: .; D: .; V: TRBV27
CDR3: CASLPDRGLYEQYF; DNA: TGTGCCAGCCTCCCGGACAGGGGGCTCTACGAGCAGTACTTC; J: TRBJ2-7; size: .; D: TRBD1; V: TRBV6-1
CDR3: CASSREDGGPNTGELFF; DNA: TGCGCCAGCAGCCGGGAAGACGGAGGGCCGAACACCGGGGAGCTGTTTTTT; J: TRBJ2-2; size: few; D: .; V: TRBV4-3
CDR3: CASSPTGTGMGIGETQYF; DNA: TGTGCCAGCAGCCCAACCGGGACAGGGATGGGAATAGGAGAGACCCAGTACTTC; J: TRBJ2-5; size: .; D: TRBD1; V: TRBV12-3/TRBV12-4
CDR3: CAISESKAGQRDTGELFF; DNA: TGTGCCATCAGTGAGTCGAAGGCGGGACAGCGAGACACCGGGGAGCTGTTTTTT; J: TRBJ2-2; size: many; D: .; V: TRBV10-3
CDR3: CASSIGTGMAYEQYF; DNA: TGTGCCAGTAGTATCGGGACAGGGATGGCCTACGAGCAGTACTTC; J: TRBJ2-7; size: .; D: TRBD1; V: TRBV19
CDR3: CSAKAGANTGELFF; DNA: TGCAGCGCAAAAGCGGGAGCGAACACCGGGGAGCTGTTTTTT; J: TRBJ2-2; size: many; D: TRBD2; V: TRBV29-1
CDR3: CASSPRDLETQYF; DNA: TGTGCCAGCAGTCCCCGGGACCTAGAGACCCAGTACTTC; J: TRBJ2-5; size: .; D: .; V: TRBV12-3/TRBV12-4
CDR3: CASSQDLKTFPYLF; DNA: TGCGCCAGCAGCCAAGATTTGAAGACTTTTCCTTATCTCTTC; J: TRBJ2-7; size: few; D: .; V: TRBV4-3
CDR3: CASSLGDKRNEQFF; DNA: TGCGCCAGCAGCTTGGGGGACAAGAGAAATGAGCAGTTCTTC; J: TRBJ2-1; size: .; D: .; V: TRBV5-1
CDR3: CASSFQDRSNEKLFF; DNA: TGTGCCAGCAGTTTCCAGGACAGGAGCAATGAAAAACTGTTTTTT; J: TRBJ1-4; size: few; D: TRBD1; V: TRBV6-5
CDR3: CSAKGLLALITDTQYF; DNA: TGCAGTGCTAAGGGATTACTAGCCCTCATAACAGATACGCAGTATTTT; J: TRBJ2-3; size: .; D: .; V: TRBV20-1
CDR3: CASSYSGGQGVRQPQHF; DNA: TGTGCCAGCAGTTACTCGGGGGGACAGGGAGTAAGACAGCCCCAGCATTTT; J: TRBJ1-5; size: .; D: TRBD1; V: TRBV6-5
CDR3: CASSGSLSDEQFF; DNA: TGTGCCAGCAGTGGGTCCTTGTCGGATGAGCAGTTCTTC; J: TRBJ2-1; size: .; D: .; V: TRBV12-3/TRBV12-4
CDR3: CSARSPRGATDTQYF; DNA: TGCAGTGCTAGAAGCCCCCGAGGCGCCACAGATACGCAGTATTTT; J: TRBJ2-3; size: .; D: .; V: TRBV20-1
CDR3: CSAPLPGVAEAFF; DNA: TGCAGTGCCCCACTCCCAGGGGTGGCTGAAGCTTTCTTT; J: TRBJ1-1; size: .; D: .; V: TRBV20-1
CDR3: CAITPGPRAYEQYF; DNA: TGTGCCATCACCCCTGGACCCAGAGCCTACGAGCAGTACTTC; J: TRBJ2-7; size: .; D: .; V: TRBV10-3
CDR3: CASSNSADPSYEQYF; DNA: TGTGCCAGCAGCAATAGCGCTGACCCCTCCTACGAGCAGTACTTC; J: TRBJ2-7; size: .; D: .; V: TRBV6-1
CDR3: CASSLAGGVPGYTF; DNA: TGTGCCAGCAGCTTAGCGGGGGGAGTCCCGGGCTACACCTTC; J: TRBJ1-2; size: many; D: .; V: TRBV7-9
CDR3: CASSYSIQGRQETQYF; DNA: TGTGCCAGCAGTTACTCGATACAGGGCCGACAAGAGACCCAGTACTTC; J: TRBJ2-5; size: .; D: .; V: TRBV6-5
CDR3: CASSLGLDYGYTF; DNA: TGTGCCAGCAGCTTAGGTCTGGACTATGGCTACACCTTC; J: TRBJ1-2; size: .; D: .; V: TRBV7-8
CDR3: CAISPGGLYNEQFF; DNA: TGTGCCATCAGTCCAGGGGGCTTGTACAATGAGCAGTTCTTC; J: TRBJ2-1; size: few; D: TRBD1; V: TRBV10-3
CDR3: CASSARTSGEEQYF; DNA: TGTGCCAGCAGTGCGCGGACTAGCGGGGAGGAGCAGTACTTC; J: TRBJ2-7; size: few; D: TRBD2; V: TRBV2
CDR3: CSATKPGLATDEQFF; DNA: TGCAGTGCTACCAAACCGGGACTAGCGACAGATGAGCAGTTCTTC; J: TRBJ2-1; size: many; D: TRBD2; V: TRBV20-1
CDR3: CASSEPGQGFTGELFF; DNA: TGTGCCAGCAGCGAACCGGGACAGGGATTCACCGGGGAGCTGTTTTTT; J: TRBJ2-2; size: few; D: TRBD1; V: TRBV25-1
CDR3: CASSLGGHIQYF; DNA: TGTGCCAGCAGCTTAGGGGGTCACATTCAGTACTTC; J: TRBJ2-4; size: few; D: .; V: TRBV7-2
CDR3: CSALLAGRETQYF; DNA: TGCAGTGCGTTGTTAGCGGGGCGGGAGACCCAGTACTTC; J: TRBJ2-5; size: .; D: TRBD2; V: TRBV20-1
CDR3: CASSLTSGRTDTQYF; DNA: TGTGCCAGCAGTTTAACTAGCGGGAGAACAGATACGCAGTATTTT; J: TRBJ2-3; size: many; D: TRBD2; V: TRBV12-3/TRBV12-4
CDR3: CASSFGGSGLNTEAFF; DNA: TGTGCCAGCAGCTTCGGGGGTTCGGGTTTGAACACTGAAGCTTTCTTT; J: TRBJ1-1; size: .; D: .; V: TRBV5-5
CDR3: CASSSTSFPGAQETQYF; DNA: TGTGCCAGCAGCTCCACCAGTTTTCCAGGGGCCCAAGAGACCCAGTACTTC; J: TRBJ2-5; size: .; D: .; V: TRBV7-2
CDR3: CSARDLKRELSNEQFF; DNA: TGCAGTGCTAGAGATTTAAAGCGGGAGCTAAGCAATGAGCAGTTCTTC; J: TRBJ2-1; size: many; D: TRBD2; V: TRBV20-1
CDR3: CATRGPGQGKDTQYF; DNA: TGTGCCACAAGGGGACCGGGACAGGGGAAAGATACGCAGTATTTT; J: TRBJ2-3; size: many; D: TRBD1; V: TRBV10-3
CDR3: CASSYSLTSSKGEQFF; DNA: TGTGCCAGCAGTTACTCTTTGACTAGCAGTAAGGGTGAGCAGTTCTTC; J: TRBJ2-1; size: .; D: TRBD2; V: TRBV6-5
CDR3: CASSLSSGRTPGEQYF; DNA: TGTGCCAGCAGCTTATCTAGCGGGAGGACCCCTGGCGAGCAGTACTTC; J: TRBJ2-7; size: .; D: TRBD2; V: TRBV7-2
CDR3: CASSNQRDTGETQYF; DNA: TGTGCCAGCAGCAACCAACGGGACACGGGGGAGACCCAGTACTTC; J: TRBJ2-5; size: .; D: .; V: TRBV6-2/TRBV6-3
CDR3: CASSQDVNTGELFF; DNA: TGCGCCAGCAGCCAAGATGTAAACACCGGGGAGCTGTTTTTT; J: TRBJ2-2; size: .; D: .; V: TRBV4-3
CDR3: CASRPGVDTGELFF; DNA: TGCGCCAGCAGACCAGGGGTGGACACCGGGGAGCTGTTTTTT; J: TRBJ2-2; size: .; D: .; V: TRBV5-1
CDR3: CSASSGGNQPQHF; DNA: TGCAGTGCTAGCTCGGGGGGCAATCAGCCCCAGCATTTT; J: TRBJ1-5; size: few; D: .; V: TRBV20-1
CDR3: CSVIPVETQYF; DNA: TGCAGCGTAATCCCCGTGGAGACCCAGTACTTC; J: TRBJ2-5; size: .; D: .; V: TRBV29-1
CDR3: CASSLVAGVDTGELFF; DNA: TGTGCCAGCAGCTTAGTAGCGGGAGTGGACACCGGGGAGCTGTTTTTT; J: TRBJ2-2; size: .; D: TRBD2; V: TRBV7-2
CDR3: CSARAMGQRGANTGELFF; DNA: TGCAGTGCTAGAGCCATGGGCCAGCGGGGTGCGAACACCGGGGAGCTGTTTTTT; J: TRBJ2-2; size: .; D: TRBD2; V: TRBV20-1
CDR3: CASSPPGRADTEAFF; DNA: TGTGCCAGCAGCCCGCCGGGCAGGGCGGACACTGAAGCTTTCTTT; J: TRBJ1-1; size: few; D: .; V: TRBV7-9
CDR3: CASSFDADEQFF; DNA: TGTGCCAGCAGTTTCGATGCGGATGAGCAGTTCTTC; J: TRBJ2-1; size: .; D: .; V: TRBV12-3/TRBV12-4
CDR3: CASSLLSDSPLHF; DNA: TGTGCCAGCAGCTTGTTGTCAGATTCACCCCTCCACTTT; J: TRBJ1-6; size: few; D: .; V: TRBV7-9
CDR3: CASSLALHRGETQYF; DNA: TGTGCCAGCAGTTTAGCGCTGCACCGGGGGGAGACCCAGTACTTC; J: TRBJ2-5; size: .; D: .; V: TRBV12-3/TRBV12-4
CDR3: CASSGSGRGTEAFF; DNA: TGTGCCAGCAGCGGGTCGGGGCGGGGAACTGAAGCTTTCTTT; J: TRBJ1-1; size: .; D: .; V: TRBV9
CDR3: CASSVDRVNTEAFF; DNA: TGCGCCAGCAGCGTCGACAGAGTGAACACTGAAGCTTTCTTT; J: TRBJ1-1; size: .; D: .; V: TRBV5-1